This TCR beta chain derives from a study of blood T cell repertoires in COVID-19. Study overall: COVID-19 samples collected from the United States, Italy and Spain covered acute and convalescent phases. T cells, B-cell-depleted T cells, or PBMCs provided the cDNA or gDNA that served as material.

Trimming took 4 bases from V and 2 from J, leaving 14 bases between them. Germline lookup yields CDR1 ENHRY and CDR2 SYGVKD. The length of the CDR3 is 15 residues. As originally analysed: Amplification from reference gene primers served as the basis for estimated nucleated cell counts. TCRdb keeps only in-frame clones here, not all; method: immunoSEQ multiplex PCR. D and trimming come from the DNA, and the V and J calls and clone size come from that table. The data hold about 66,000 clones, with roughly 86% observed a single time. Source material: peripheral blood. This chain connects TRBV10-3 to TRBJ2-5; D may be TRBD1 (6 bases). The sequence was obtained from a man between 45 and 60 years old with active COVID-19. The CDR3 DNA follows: TGTGCCATCAGTGGGGCCGGGACACAACAAGAGACCCAGTACTTC. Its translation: CAISGAGTQQETQYF.